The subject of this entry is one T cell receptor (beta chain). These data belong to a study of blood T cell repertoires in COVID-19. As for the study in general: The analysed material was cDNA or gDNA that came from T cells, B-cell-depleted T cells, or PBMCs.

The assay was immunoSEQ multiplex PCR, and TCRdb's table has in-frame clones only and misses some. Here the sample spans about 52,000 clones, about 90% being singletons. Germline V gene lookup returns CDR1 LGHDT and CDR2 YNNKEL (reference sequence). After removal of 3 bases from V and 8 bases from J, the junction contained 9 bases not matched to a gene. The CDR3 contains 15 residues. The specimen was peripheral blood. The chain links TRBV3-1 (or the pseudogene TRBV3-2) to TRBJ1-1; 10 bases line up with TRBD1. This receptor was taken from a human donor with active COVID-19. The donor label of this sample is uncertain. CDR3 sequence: CASSHGSGTGDEAFF. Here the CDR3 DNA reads TGTGCCAGCAGCCACGGGTCTGGGACAGGGGACGAAGCTTTCTTT.